This T cell receptor (beta chain) was profiled in a study of OX40 agonist ivuxolimab in advanced cancers. For the study at large: Patients with prior anti-PD-1, anti-PD-L1 or anti-CTLA-4 therapy were eligible; 40% to 45% had some. Overall study results and limits: CD8+ T cells (on average) carried more expanded clones than CD4+ T cells.

With regard to this clone: Antigen specificity is unknown.

The CDR3 extends over 12 amino acids. Trimming shortened V by 4 bases and J by 9 bases, and 10 bases separated the two germline ends. Germline V gene lookup returns CDR1 SNHLY and CDR2 FYNNEI. Profiling relied on immunoSEQ multiplex PCR, and the TCRdb table lists in-frame clones only, not all of them. The table shows tens of thousands of clones, with about 78% occurring only once. The chain recombines TRBV2 with TRBJ2-1; no firm D call. This clonotype originated in an adult with an advanced solid tumor such as melanoma, head and neck, liver or kidney cancer. This specimen consisted of CD4+ or CD8+ T cells sorted from blood, obtained in a trial of the OX40 agonist ivuxolimab. The chain's CDR3 is CASSVKPTEQFF. The CDR3 bases are TGTGCCAGCAGTGTAAAACCCACTGAGCAGTTCTTC.